These 2 T cell receptor beta chains share one sample of origin, sequenced in a study of shared clonotypes between healthy human individuals (TCRdb year 2020). The receptor library was made with the immunoSEQ multiplex PCR assay. TCRdb holds this immuneACCESS table with in-frame rearrangements only. Some clones are missing; in checked studies, unresolved V genes explain under half, and the rest has no known cause. For this sample there are 1 million to 1.3 million clones; 75% to 85% appear just once. The top ten clones comprise 0.5% to 0.65% of the sample. The sample consisted of memory CD4+ T cells from PBMCs. The cell subset or site label here, explained by the study, means: CD45RA-negative fraction. Source of these receptors: a man younger than 30 in good health. Some clones in this sample may be carry-over from other donors' samples.

There are many counts of this clone. The chain combines TRBV11-3 with TRBJ2-5; 8 bases are a match to TRBD1. CDR3 length: 15 residues. Germline V gene lookup returns CDR1 SGHNT and CDR2 YENEEA. Germline trimming cut 3 bases from V and 5 bases from J; bases unmatched to any gene: 8. Written as DNA, the CDR3 is TGTGCCAGCAGCTTTTCAGGGGGCCAGGAGGAGACCCAGTACTTC. Translated: CASSFSGGQEETQYF.

This chain connects TRBV28 to TRBJ2-7; D unclear. Germline V gene data show CDR1 as MDHEN and CDR2 as SYDVKM. With 3 bases removed from V and 10 bases from J, the gap between germline ends came to 10 bases. This CDR3 is built from 11 residues. CDR3 nucleotide sequence: TGTGCCAGCAGTTTGGCGCGTGGCCAGTACTTC. Encoded protein: CASSLARGQYF.